Following are 11 T cell receptor beta chains from one sample sequenced in a study of blood T cell repertoires in COVID-19. Produced via immunoSEQ multiplex PCR; TCRdb's table is partial and in-frame only. The top ten clones hold about 3% of a sample with about 170,000 clones, over 65% of them seen once. The sequencing input was peripheral blood. The source is an elderly woman with acute or convalescent COVID-19.

V and J are TRBV6-2 or TRBV6-3 and TRBJ2-3, with D unclear. V lost 2 bases, J lost 6 bases, and 3 bases lay in between. The CDR3 covers 11 residues. Per the germline V gene, CDR1 is MNHEY and CDR2 is SVGEGT. The chain's CDR3 is CASSYLDTQYF. The CDR3 nucleotides are TGTGCCAGCAGTTACCTTGATACGCAGTATTTT.

The chain recombines TRBV18 with TRBJ2-3; 7 nucleotides line up with TRBD1. CDR3 length: 15 amino acids. Germline V CDR1 and CDR2: KGHSH, LQKENI. V was pared by 0 bases and J by 0 bases, with 0 bases of the junction left unmatched. The CDR3 DNA reads as TGTGCCAGCTCACCACCGGGACAGAGCACAGATACGCAGTATTTT. It yields the protein CASSPPGQSTDTQYF.

V gene TRBV30 combines with J gene TRBJ1-4, with D possibly being TRBD1 (6 bases). The CDR3 is 14 residues long. CDR1 is GTSNPN, CDR2 SVGIG, per germline (reference sequence). The V and J ends lost 5 bases and 4 bases respectively, with 14 bases between them. This CDR3 is CAWDDRPNNEKLFF. DNA of the CDR3: TGTGCCTGGGATGACAGGCCGAATAATGAAAAACTGTTTTTT.

This clone was counted between two and nine times. CDR3 loop: CSVANINTGELFF. The CDR3 bases are TGCAGCGTTGCTAATATTAACACCGGGGAGCTGTTTTTT. This chain joins TRBV29-1 and TRBJ2-2, with no clear D. CDR3 length: 13 amino acids. V was pared by 4 bases and J by 2 bases, with 8 bases between. Germline CDR1 is SQVTM and CDR2 is ANQGSEA.

The sample holds one count of this clone. The chain recombines TRBV28 with TRBJ1-5, with D perhaps TRBD1 (6 bases). The CDR3 spans 14 residues. CDR1 is MDHEN, CDR2 SYDVKM, per germline. Trimming removed 3 bases from V and 2 bases from J, with 8 bases in between. For the CDR3, the DNA is TGTGCCAGCAGTTTTGCAGGGGGCAATCAGCCCCAGCATTTT. It encodes CASSFAGGNQPQHF.

This clone has more than one count but fewer than ten. V usage is TRBV28 and J usage is TRBJ2-7; 11 nucleotides align to TRBD1. The CDR3 is made up of 15 amino acids. V lost 5 bases and J lost 3; bases outside the gene matches: 6. CDR1 is MDHEN and CDR2 is SYDVKM in the germline V gene. CDR3 nucleotide sequence: TGTGCCAGCAGTCCCGGGACAGGGGGTTTCTACGAGCAGTACTTC. Its translation is CASSPGTGGFYEQYF.

V and J are TRBV5-4 and TRBJ2-3, with unresolved D. V lost 2 bases, J lost 2 bases, and 9 bases lay in between. CDR3 length equals 14 residues. The germline V gene encodes CDR1 SGHNT and CDR2 YYREEE (reference sequence). CDR3 in DNA: TGTGCCAGCAGCTTATATGGGCTCACAGATACGCAGTATTTT. This encodes CASSLYGLTDTQYF.

This clone appeared a single time. This chain connects TRBV7-8 to TRBJ1-1; no firm D call. The germline gives CDR1 SGHVS, CDR2 FQNEAQ. The CDR3 is 15 amino acids. V was pared by 2 bases and J by 3 bases, with 13 bases between. The DNA of the CDR3 is TGTGCCAGCAGCTTACTTGCGGGGAGACACACTGAAGCTTTCTTT. This gives the protein CASSLLAGRHTEAFF.

J is TRBJ2-7 and V is TRBV7-8; 7 nucleotides match TRBD1. CDR3 length equals 15 residues. The germline CDR1 and CDR2 sequences are SGHVS and FQNEAQ. V gave up 1 base and J gave up 2 bases; unmatched junction bases: 5. The CDR3 loop is CASSLEQGYAYEQYF. DNA for the CDR3: TGTGCCAGCAGCTTAGAACAGGGGTATGCCTACGAGCAGTACTTC.

This chain uses TRBV7-9 with TRBJ2-1, with D unresolved. This CDR3 has 12 residues. The V and J ends lost 3 bases and 4 bases respectively, with 4 bases between them. CDR1 and CDR2 (germline): SEHNR, FQNEAQ (reference sequence). CDR3 protein: CASSFGYNEQFF. The CDR3 region has the DNA TGTGCCAGCAGCTTCGGGTACAATGAGCAGTTCTTC.

The CDR3 region is CATAGQVNQPQHF. CDR3 coding DNA: TGTGCCACCGCGGGGCAGGTCAATCAGCCCCAGCATTTT. The chain uses TRBV19 and TRBJ1-5; D possibly corresponds to TRBD1 (5 bases). The germline V gene encodes CDR1 LNHDA and CDR2 SQIVND (reference sequence). V dropped 10 bases and J dropped 3 bases, with 13 bases sitting between them. This CDR3 is built from 13 residues. The whole variable domain, filled in from reference TRBV19 and TRBJ1-5, reads DGGITQSPKYLFRKEGQNVTLSCEQNLNHDAMYWYRQDPGQGLRLIYYSQIVNDFQKGDIAEGYSVSREKKESFPLTVTSAQKNPTAFYLCATAGQVNQPQHFGDGTRLSIL.